Only a few counts were recorded for the clone carrying this TCR beta chain. Its target is not known. The V gene lost 3 bases and the J gene lost 4 bases, with 13 bases spanning the gap. The CDR3 contains 15 residues. Germline V gene sequence: CDR1 SEHNR, CDR2 FQNEAQ (reference sequence). This sample is part of a study of T cell repertoires in cytomegalovirus infection. Turning to the study itself: Epitope selection comprised recently identified HLA-C-restricted CMV epitopes and well-studied HLA-B-restricted CMV epitopes. Evidence of both CMV infection and a matching HLA type came from public TCR beta signatures. Points from the study as a whole: Cumulative public TCR beta family frequency identified CMV carriers with the relevant HLA.

TCRdb recomputed calls from the reads with MiXCR, one row per CDR3 protein. The sample shows about 920,000 distinct CDR3 sequences, less than 35% of them seen only once. This chain connects TRBV7-9 to TRBJ2-1; tentatively, D is TRBD2 (6 bases). The sequences come from cultured CD8+ T cells from PBMCs, collected from culture after CMV antigen stimulation. The receptor was isolated from a human donor in good health (CMV status not recorded). Some clones in this sample may be carry-over from other donors' samples. CDR3 bases: TGTGCCAGCAGCTTTGGAGGGACCGTATACAATGAGCAGTTCTTC. It specifies CASSFGGTVYNEQFF.